Below, one T cell receptor beta chain is given with its context. This may stem from a read error, because a much larger clone lies one nucleotide away. The CDR3 sequence is 15 residues long. Germline loops: CDR1 WNHNN, CDR2 SYGVQD (reference sequence). TCRdb reprocessed the multiplex PCR reads with MiXCR, giving one entry per CDR3 protein. The sample includes fewer than 150,000 distinct CDR3 sequences, 21% of them seen just once. The data are from a study of breast tumors, draining lymph nodes, adjacent tissues. Samples came from axillary lymph nodes draining the breast cancer. Sequencing was performed on axillary lymph node tissue. The TCR originated in a female donor with breast cancer. Some clones in this sample may be carry-over from other donors' samples. The chain uses TRBV10-1 and TRBJ2-1, with TRBD2 matching 10 bases. CDR3 amino acids: CVSSEFASGSDEQFF. The CDR3 bases are TGCGTCAGCAGTGAGTTTGCTAGCGGGAGTGATGAGCAGTTCTTC.